A selection of T cell receptor beta chains follows, all from one sample in a study of blood T cell repertoires in COVID-19. The assay was immunoSEQ multiplex PCR, and TCRdb's table has in-frame clones only and misses some. Among over 95,000 clones listed, 75% to 85% were seen once. Sequencing used peripheral blood. The receptors stem from a human donor in a cohort sampled during active COVID-19. The CDR3 runs from the conserved cysteine through the conserved F or W. D genes are given only for firm matches. Not all rows give a size; the values are once, few, many and, for expanded clones, a class.

clone size: .
J gene: TRBJ1-1
V gene: TRBV7-2
D gene: TRBD1
CDR3 protein: CASSLEVQTGGAGDTEAFF
CDR3 DNA: TGTGCCAGCAGCTTAGAAGTTCAGACAGGGGGCGCAGGGGACACTGAAGCTTTCTTT

clone size: .
J gene: TRBJ2-3
V gene: TRBV27
D gene: TRBD2
CDR3 protein: CASSTPSGERTDTQYF
CDR3 DNA: TGTGCCAGCAGTACTCCTAGCGGAGAGCGCACAGATACGCAGTATTTT

clone size: .
J gene: TRBJ2-3
V gene: TRBV19
D gene: TRBD2
CDR3 protein: CASSIPGLAGGSDTQYF
CDR3 DNA: TGTGCCAGTAGTATCCCCGGACTAGCGGGAGGGTCAGATACGCAGTATTTT

clone size: .
J gene: TRBJ2-7
V gene: TRBV25-1
D gene: TRBD2
CDR3 protein: CASSEAGGLYEQYF
CDR3 DNA: TGTGCCAGCAGTGAAGCGGGGGGGCTCTACGAGCAGTACTTC

clone size: .
J gene: TRBJ2-5
V gene: TRBV29-1
D gene: .
CDR3 protein: CSAWTPEYQETQYF
CDR3 DNA: TGCAGCGCCTGGACACCTGAGTACCAAGAGACCCAGTACTTC

clone size: .
J gene: TRBJ1-1
V gene: TRBV12-3/TRBV12-4
D gene: .
CDR3 protein: CASSPMNTEAFF
CDR3 DNA: TGTGCCAGCAGTCCAATGAACACTGAAGCTTTCTTT

clone size: .
J gene: TRBJ1-5
V gene: TRBV27
D gene: .
CDR3 protein: CASSLMGMMGQSSGNQPQHF
CDR3 DNA: TGTGCCAGCAGTTTAATGGGGATGATGGGACAAAGCTCTGGCAATCAGCCCCAGCATTTT

clone size: .
J gene: TRBJ1-6
V gene: TRBV5-1
D gene: TRBD1
CDR3 protein: CASSGGGLLRSPLHF
CDR3 DNA: TGCGCCAGCAGCGGAGGGGGCCTTCTACGCTCACCCCTCCACTTT

clone size: few
J gene: TRBJ1-5
V gene: TRBV30
D gene: TRBD1
CDR3 protein: CAWSDRVQWQPQHF
CDR3 DNA: TGTGCCTGGTCGGACAGGGTGCAATGGCAGCCCCAGCATTTT

clone size: .
J gene: TRBJ2-7
V gene: TRBV4-1
D gene: TRBD2
CDR3 protein: CASSQRTSGKSYEQYF
CDR3 DNA: TGCGCCAGCAGCCAAAGGACTAGCGGGAAGTCCTACGAGCAGTACTTC

clone size: .
J gene: TRBJ2-5
V gene: TRBV5-8
D gene: TRBD2
CDR3 protein: CASSLYGLAEQETQYF
CDR3 DNA: TGTGCCAGCAGCTTGTACGGACTAGCGGAACAAGAGACCCAGTACTTC

clone size: .
J gene: TRBJ2-4
V gene: TRBV5-1
D gene: TRBD2
CDR3 protein: CASSFGRLAGKNIQYF
CDR3 DNA: TGCGCCAGCAGCTTCGGCCGTCTAGCGGGGAAAAACATTCAGTACTTC

clone size: .
J gene: TRBJ2-5
V gene: TRBV2
D gene: .
CDR3 protein: CASRAQSGVQYF
CDR3 DNA: TGTGCCAGCAGGGCACAGAGTGGTGTCCAGTACTTC

clone size: .
J gene: TRBJ2-1
V gene: TRBV7-9
D gene: .
CDR3 protein: CASSGGYNEQFF
CDR3 DNA: TGTGCCAGCAGCGGGGGGTACAATGAGCAGTTCTTC

clone size: .
J gene: TRBJ1-1
V gene: TRBV6-1
D gene: .
CDR3 protein: CASSEVLLGTEAFF
CDR3 DNA: TGTGCCAGCAGTGAAGTTCTCCTGGGGACAGAAGCTTTCTTT

clone size: .
J gene: TRBJ2-1
V gene: TRBV27
D gene: .
CDR3 protein: CASSSPGARLISYNEQFF
CDR3 DNA: TGTGCCAGCAGTTCCCCCGGCGCCCGACTGATCTCCTACAATGAGCAGTTCTTC

clone size: .
J gene: TRBJ2-6
V gene: TRBV9
D gene: TRBD1
CDR3 protein: CASSNRQGQSSGANVLTF
CDR3 DNA: TGTGCCAGCAGCAATCGACAGGGACAGAGCTCTGGGGCCAACGTCCTGACTTTC

clone size: many
J gene: TRBJ2-3
V gene: TRBV12-3/TRBV12-4
D gene: .
CDR3 protein: CASRTSFPTQYF
CDR3 DNA: TGTGCCAGCAGAACTAGTTTTCCTACGCAGTATTTT

clone size: .
J gene: TRBJ2-5
V gene: TRBV7-2
D gene: TRBD1
CDR3 protein: CASSFNPGQGYETQYF
CDR3 DNA: TGTGCCAGCAGCTTTAACCCGGGACAGGGTTATGAGACCCAGTACTTC

clone size: .
J gene: TRBJ2-7
V gene: TRBV9
D gene: .
CDR3 protein: CASSVNGRTRMGAEQYF
CDR3 DNA: TGTGCCAGCAGCGTAAATGGCCGCACCCGGATGGGAGCCGAGCAGTACTTC

clone size: .
J gene: TRBJ2-6
V gene: TRBV5-1
D gene: .
CDR3 protein: CASSLTGAGANVLTF
CDR3 DNA: TGCGCCAGCAGCTTGACAGGTGCAGGGGCCAACGTCCTGACTTTC

clone size: .
J gene: TRBJ1-5
V gene: TRBV10-1
D gene: TRBD1
CDR3 protein: CASTRQGGQPQHF
CDR3 DNA: TGCGCCAGCACCCGACAGGGGGGGCAGCCCCAGCATTTT

clone size: .
J gene: TRBJ2-7
V gene: TRBV7-3
D gene: TRBD1
CDR3 protein: CASSRGTGNEQYF
CDR3 DNA: TGTGCCAGCAGCCGCGGGACAGGGAATGAGCAGTACTTC

clone size: .
J gene: TRBJ1-2
V gene: TRBV28
D gene: TRBD1
CDR3 protein: CASSHAGGQGTYGYTF
CDR3 DNA: TGTGCCAGCAGCCATGCCGGGGGACAGGGGACCTATGGCTACACCTTC

clone size: .
J gene: TRBJ2-1
V gene: TRBV7-2
D gene: TRBD2
CDR3 protein: CASSLVLAGARNEQFF
CDR3 DNA: TGTGCCAGCAGCTTAGTACTAGCGGGAGCGCGCAATGAGCAGTTCTTC

clone size: .
J gene: TRBJ2-3
V gene: TRBV19
D gene: TRBD1
CDR3 protein: CASSTTGVRISSDTQYF
CDR3 DNA: TGTGCCAGTTCTACAACAGGGGTGCGTATTAGCAGTGATACGCAGTATTTT

clone size: .
J gene: TRBJ2-3
V gene: TRBV5-6
D gene: .
CDR3 protein: CASSLAGMKDTQYF
CDR3 DNA: TGTGCCAGCAGCTTGGCAGGGATGAAAGATACGCAGTATTTT

clone size: .
J gene: TRBJ1-1
V gene: TRBV28
D gene: TRBD1
CDR3 protein: CASSPGTGGLTEAFF
CDR3 DNA: TGTGCCAGCAGTCCCGGGACAGGGGGACTAACTGAAGCTTTCTTT

clone size: .
J gene: TRBJ2-7
V gene: TRBV19
D gene: TRBD1
CDR3 protein: CASRRTGVYEQYF
CDR3 DNA: TGTGCCAGTAGACGGACAGGGGTCTACGAGCAGTACTTC

clone size: .
J gene: TRBJ1-1
V gene: TRBV15
D gene: TRBD1
CDR3 protein: CATSKGQGLNTEAFF
CDR3 DNA: TGTGCCACCAGTAAGGGACAGGGGTTGAACACTGAAGCTTTCTTT

clone size: .
J gene: TRBJ1-4
V gene: TRBV27
D gene: TRBD1
CDR3 protein: CASSPRTGWTTNEKLFF
CDR3 DNA: TGTGCCAGCAGCCCCAGGACAGGCTGGACAACTAATGAAAAACTGTTTTTT

clone size: .
J gene: TRBJ2-3
V gene: TRBV27
D gene: .
CDR3 protein: CASSFYTSTDTQYF
CDR3 DNA: TGTGCCAGCAGTTTCTATACTAGCACAGATACGCAGTATTTT

clone size: few
J gene: TRBJ1-2
V gene: TRBV6-2/TRBV6-3
D gene: TRBD1
CDR3 protein: CASSRQGMDYGYTF
CDR3 DNA: TGTGCCAGCAGCAGACAGGGAATGGACTATGGCTACACCTTC

clone size: .
J gene: TRBJ2-7
V gene: TRBV6-2/TRBV6-3
D gene: .
CDR3 protein: CASSYIQDVSYEQYF
CDR3 DNA: TGTGCCAGCAGTTACATACAGGACGTCTCCTACGAGCAGTACTTC

clone size: .
J gene: TRBJ2-1
V gene: TRBV18
D gene: .
CDR3 protein: CASSPPGSYNEQFF
CDR3 DNA: TGTGCCAGCTCACCACCTGGCTCATACAATGAGCAGTTCTTC

clone size: .
J gene: TRBJ2-7
V gene: TRBV7-2
D gene: TRBD1
CDR3 protein: CASSPRVRGRHEQYF
CDR3 DNA: TGTGCCAGCAGCCCCCGAGTGAGGGGGCGCCACGAGCAGTACTTC

clone size: .
J gene: TRBJ1-1
V gene: TRBV28
D gene: TRBD1
CDR3 protein: CASSLDRVTTEAFF
CDR3 DNA: TGTGCCAGCAGTCTTGACAGGGTGACCACTGAAGCTTTCTTT

clone size: once
J gene: TRBJ2-7
V gene: TRBV7-2
D gene: TRBD2
CDR3 protein: CASSPRGAGGHEQYF
CDR3 DNA: TGTGCCAGCAGCCCCCGGGGGGCGGGAGGACACGAGCAGTACTTC

clone size: few
J gene: TRBJ2-3
V gene: TRBV5-1
D gene: .
CDR3 protein: CASSLLAGYTDTQYF
CDR3 DNA: TGCGCCAGCAGCTTACTAGCAGGGTACACAGATACGCAGTATTTT

clone size: .
J gene: TRBJ2-7
V gene: TRBV27
D gene: TRBD1
CDR3 protein: CASSLLGTGIHEQYF
CDR3 DNA: TGTGCCAGCAGTTTGTTGGGGACAGGGATCCACGAGCAGTACTTC

clone size: once
J gene: TRBJ2-1
V gene: TRBV10-3
D gene: .
CDR3 protein: CAISARGNEQFF
CDR3 DNA: TGTGCCATCAGTGCTAGAGGCAATGAGCAGTTCTTC

clone size: .
J gene: TRBJ2-7
V gene: TRBV30
D gene: TRBD2
CDR3 protein: CAWSVPREGSYEQYF
CDR3 DNA: TGTGCCTGGAGTGTACCCAGGGAGGGTTCCTACGAGCAGTACTTC

clone size: .
J gene: TRBJ2-7
V gene: TRBV2
D gene: .
CDR3 protein: CASSERRDYEQYF
CDR3 DNA: TGTGCCAGCAGTGAGAGAAGAGACTACGAGCAGTACTTC

clone size: .
J gene: TRBJ1-1
V gene: TRBV11-2
D gene: .
CDR3 protein: CASSLAGASTEAFF
CDR3 DNA: TGTGCCAGCAGCTTAGCAGGGGCGAGCACTGAAGCTTTCTTT

clone size: few
J gene: TRBJ1-2
V gene: TRBV3-1/TRBV3-2
D gene: .
CDR3 protein: CASSQGSGLHYGYTF
CDR3 DNA: TGTGCCAGCAGCCAAGGATCCGGACTCCACTATGGCTACACCTTC

clone size: .
J gene: TRBJ2-1
V gene: TRBV5-1
D gene: TRBD2
CDR3 protein: CASSLIGSGRANEQFF
CDR3 DNA: TGCGCCAGCAGCTTGATAGGTAGCGGGCGGGCCAATGAGCAGTTCTTC

clone size: .
J gene: TRBJ2-7
V gene: TRBV19
D gene: TRBD2
CDR3 protein: CASTQTSGSSYEQYF
CDR3 DNA: TGTGCCAGTACCCAGACTAGCGGGTCCTCCTACGAGCAGTACTTC

clone size: .
J gene: TRBJ2-3
V gene: TRBV7-2
D gene: TRBD2
CDR3 protein: CASSIPWTSGGLRRDTQYF
CDR3 DNA: TGTGCCAGCAGCATTCCCTGGACTAGCGGGGGGCTTAGGAGGGATACGCAGTATTTT